This T cell receptor beta chain was retrieved from a study of response to subunit inactivated influenza vaccine. The study, taken as a whole, reports: Seasonal influenza vaccination, on each occasion, was suggested by the authors to recruit few new T cells.

Turning to this clonotype: Its antigen is as yet unknown.

There are 14 residues in the CDR3. Germline lookup yields CDR1 SGHRS and CDR2 YFSETQ. V gave up 4 bases and J gave up 3 bases, with 13 bases separating them. One entry per CDR3 protein results from TCRdb running MiXCR on the RT-PCR reads. The repertoire holds over 650,000 distinct CDR3 sequences, under 20% seen once, with 11% in the top ten. The source is a man in his forties or fifties who received an inactivated influenza vaccine. The sample consisted of PBMCs from blood, taken around 5 days after vaccination. This rearrangement joins TRBV5-1 to TRBJ2-5, with D possibly TRBD1 on 5 matching bases. In nucleotides, the CDR3 is TGCGCCAGCAGCACGGACACCTTTGAAGAGACCCAGTACTTC. It translates to CASSTDTFEETQYF.